Following are 10 T cell receptor beta chains from one sample sequenced in a study of T-cell reconstitution after alpha-beta-depleted transplantation in children. TCRbeta library preparation incorporated unique molecular identifiers. TCRdb re-called the PCR reads through MiXCR, storing one row per CDR3 protein. The sample comprises about 300,000 distinct CDR3 sequences, around 10% of which are singletons, and over 6% rests with the top ten. Sequenced here: PBMCs, sampled before TCRalphabeta/CD19-depleted stem cell transplant. These receptors came from a boy younger than two with acute myeloid leukemia, due to receive a stem cell transplant.

A note on this clonotype: Possible read error: a much larger clone is one base away. J is TRBJ2-5 and V is TRBV12-3 or TRBV12-4; D ambiguous. There are 14 residues in the CDR3. CDR3 DNA sequence: TGTGCCAGCAGTTTAGACGACTTCCAAGAGACCCAGTGCTTC. This gives the protein CASSLDDFQETQCF.

This clonotype was detected ten times or more. This chain links TRBV28 with TRBJ2-1, with 9 bases identical to TRBD2. J lost 3 bases, V lost 8 bases, and 5 bases had no gene match. There are 14 residues in the CDR3. The germline V gene encodes CDR1 MDHEN and CDR2 SYDVKM. The CDR3 spells CASGGLAGYNEQFF. The CDR3 nucleotides are TGTGCCAGCGGGGGACTAGCCGGCTACAATGAGCAGTTCTTC.

On this clonotype: At one end, the junction sequence differs from germline, possibly due to a read error. The CDR3 spells CALSPRTGWNTEAFF. The CDR3 DNA is TGTGCCTTGAGTCCTCGGACAGGGTGGAACACTGAAGCTTTCTTT. This chain links TRBV30 with TRBJ1-1, with TRBD1 matching over 8 bases. The CDR3 sequence is 15 residues long. Germline V lookup: CDR1 GTSNPN, CDR2 SVGIG (reference sequence).

This sequence joins TRBV24-1 and TRBJ2-5; possibly TRBD1 or TRBD2 for D (5 bases each). The CDR3 sequence is 16 residues long. Trimming removed 4 bases from V and 2 bases from J, with 16 bases in between. Per germline, CDR1 KGHDR and CDR2 SFDVKD. The CDR3 region has the DNA TGTGCCACCAGTGAACCAGGGAAAAGAGGGCAAGAGACCCAGTACTTC. It yields the protein CATSEPGKRGQETQYF.

This clonotype has ten or more counts. This rearrangement joins TRBV7-9 to TRBJ2-2; 7 bases fit TRBD1. This CDR3 is built from 16 residues. Trimming cost V 1 base and J 3 bases; bases outside gene matches: 5. The V gene's germline CDR1 is SEHNR and CDR2 FQNEAQ (reference sequence). CDR3 amino acids: CASSLVGQVHTGELFF. In DNA form, the CDR3 reads TGTGCCAGCAGCTTAGTCGGACAGGTCCACACCGGGGAGCTGTTTTTT.

This chain uses TRBV5-1 with TRBJ1-1; perhaps TRBD1 as D (6 bases). CDR3 length: 15 residues. V was trimmed by 3 bases and J by 1 base, leaving 13 bases between them. The germline CDR1 and CDR2 sequences are SGHRS and YFSETQ. Written as DNA, the CDR3 is TGCGCCAGCAGCTCGCAACAGGGTCGGAACACTGAAGCTTTCTTT. The encoded protein is CASSSQQGRNTEAFF. Using reference TRBV5-1 and TRBJ1-1 for the parts outside the CDR3, the full variable domain is KAGVTQTPRYLIKTRGQQVTLSCSPISGHRSVSWYQQTPGQGLQFLFEYFSETQRNKGNFPGRFSGRQFSNSRSEMNVSTLELGDSALYLCASSSQQGRNTEAFFGQGTRLTVV.

As for this clonotype: A much larger clone lies one base from this, so it may be a read error. The CDR3 carries no conserved terminal phenylalanine or tryptophan, so it likely arises from a read error. The chain uses TRBV5-6 and TRBJ2-7; 12 bases are shared with TRBD2. CDR1 and CDR2 (germline): SGHDT, YYEEEE. The CDR3 runs 14 residues. Losses at the gene ends were 3 bases for V and 4 bases for J; bases not matched to a gene: 2. CDR3 sequence reads: CASSWTSGEYEQYY. CDR3 DNA: TGTGCCAGCAGCTGGACTAGCGGGGAGTACGAGCAGTACTAC.

This clonotype was counted at least ten times. The chain joins TRBV11-2 to TRBJ1-6; possible D gene TRBD1, 5 bases. Trimming left V 4 bases short and J 5 bases short, with 15 bases between. The germline V gene has CDR1 SGHAT and CDR2 FQNNGV. The CDR3 totals 16 residues. CDR3 DNA: TGTGCCAGCAGCTCTTCGTCGGGACGTAATAATTCACCCCTCCACTTT. It is translated as CASSSSSGRNNSPLHF.

This clonotype has a handful of counts. DNA for the CDR3: TGTGCCAGCAGTTACCCGGGACAGCCGAGGTTGGAGACCCAGTACTTC. It encodes CASSYPGQPRLETQYF. V and J are TRBV6-5 and TRBJ2-5; 7 nucleotides match TRBD1. Germline V CDR1 and CDR2: MNHEY, SVGAGI. The ends lost 2 bases at V and 5 bases at J; junction bases unmatched: 11. CDR3 size: 16 residues.

This clonotype was observed many times. This rearrangement joins TRBV5-1 to TRBJ2-1; 9 nucleotides line up with TRBD2. This CDR3 is 17 amino acids long. Germline V gene data show CDR1 as SGHRS and CDR2 as YFSETQ. V lost 2 bases to trimming and J lost 2 bases; unmatched junction nucleotides: 8. The CDR3 region is CASSFVGSGGPYNEQFF. CDR3 DNA: TGCGCCAGCAGCTTCGTGGGTAGCGGGGGCCCCTACAATGAGCAGTTCTTC.